This TCR beta chain was recovered during a study of T cells in localized non-small cell lung cancer. Study-wide findings and caveats: Greater blood T cell density accompanied longer overall survival. Clonality peaked in uninvolved adjacent lung rather than tumor. Heterogeneity within the tumor remains possible, as just one region underwent sequencing.

The protocol was immunoSEQ multiplex PCR, while the TCRdb copy is restricted to in-frame clones and leaves out a portion. The sample lists over 15,000 clones, approximately 83% occurring once. Germline V gene lookup returns CDR1 SGHNT and CDR2 YYREEE (reference sequence). The CDR3 covers 13 residues. The V end was cut by 2 bases, the J end by 3 bases, with 7 bases between. As regards this clone: Its matching antigen is unknown.

The clonotype was recovered from a female donor older than 55 with stage I lung adenocarcinoma. This material consisted of peripheral blood, taken before any cancer treatment. The chain links TRBV5-4 to TRBJ2-3; no definite D call. The CDR3 sequence is CASSFFVTDTQYF. CDR3 coding DNA: TGTGCCAGCAGCTTCTTCGTGACAGATACGCAGTATTTT.